The 8 T cell receptor beta chains in this list originate from one sample, sequenced in a study of graft-versus-host responses after intestinal transplantation. The table came from immunoSEQ multiplex PCR; TCRdb's copy has only in-frame clones and leaves some out. The sample records some 55,000 clones, around 90% being singletons. The material was PBMCs, obtained roughly 95 weeks after intestinal transplant. The source is a human patient who received an intestinal transplant, so some T cells may come from the graft donor.

V usage is TRBV21-1 and J usage is TRBJ1-1; the DNA was not used to check the table's D call, TRBD1. TRBV21-1 represents a pseudogene. This CDR3 comprises 17 residues. The CDR3 loop is CASSLNGHSSLNTEAFF. Written as DNA, the CDR3 is TGTGCCAGCTCCTTAAATGGGCACAGTTCTCTGAACACTGAAGCTTTCTTT.

The J gene is TRBJ1-2, the V gene TRBV18; D is possibly TRBD1 (6 bases). The CDR3 is 17 amino acids. Deletions cut 4 bases from V and 4 bases from J, with 22 bases between. The V gene's germline CDR1 is KGHSH and CDR2 LQKENI. CDR3 sequence reads: CASSLGSTGSAGYGYTF. Written as DNA, the CDR3 is TGTGCCAGCTCACTAGGGTCGACAGGCTCGGCCGGCTATGGCTACACCTTC.

This clone was recorded once. The chain carries TRBV10-3 and TRBJ2-1; 10 positions agree with TRBD2. Germline V gives CDR1 ENHRY, CDR2 SYGVKD. V lost 2 bases, J lost 3 bases, and 4 bases stayed unmatched. The length of the CDR3 is 16 residues. CDR3 sequence (DNA): TGTGCCATCAGTGAGGGAAAGCGGGGGGGCTACAATGAGCAGTTCTTC. This gives the protein CAISEGKRGGYNEQFF.

V gene TRBV10-3 combines with J gene TRBJ2-7; TRBD2 matches 11 bases. Germline V gene sequence: CDR1 ENHRY, CDR2 SYGVKD. V was pared by 6 bases and J by 5 bases, with 3 bases of the junction left unmatched. CDR3 length: 13 residues. CDR3 nucleotides: TGTGCCATCAGGCTAGCGGGGGGAGACGAGCAGTACTTC. It is translated as CAIRLAGGDEQYF.

This clone has only one observation. This chain connects TRBV19 to TRBJ1-2, with D unclear. Per the germline V gene, CDR1 is LNHDA and CDR2 is SQIVND (reference sequence). The CDR3 is made up of 13 amino acids. V was cut by 7 bases and J by 4 bases, with 13 bases left in between. This CDR3 is CASNSPPGYGYTF. The CDR3 DNA sequence: TGTGCCAGTAACTCACCCCCCGGCTATGGCTACACCTTC.

V gene TRBV18 combines with J gene TRBJ1-6; 7 bases are shared with TRBD1. The germline V gene encodes CDR1 KGHSH and CDR2 LQKENI. The V segment lost 8 bases and the J segment 4 bases; nucleotides outside the gene matches: 2. The CDR3 covers 13 residues. This chain's CDR3 is CASGQAYNSPLHF. CDR3 DNA: TGTGCCAGCGGACAGGCTTATAATTCACCCCTCCACTTT. Full variable domain (remainder filled in from reference TRBV18 and TRBJ1-6): NAGVMQNPRHLVRRRGQEARLRCSPMKGHSHVYWYRQLPEEGLKFMVYLQKENIIDESGMPKERFSAEFPKEGPSILRIQQVVRGDSAAYFCASGQAYNSPLHFGNGTRLTVT.

This clone was seen a single time. The V call is TRBV5-6, the J call TRBJ1-4; no clear D gene. Trimming left V 0 bases short and J 7 bases short, with 10 bases between. Germline CDR1 reads SGHDT; CDR2 reads YYEEEE. CDR3 length: 14 residues. The CDR3 sequence: CASSLGQVGEKLFF. CDR3 DNA sequence: TGTGCCAGCAGCTTGGGGCAGGTTGGTGAAAAACTGTTTTTT.

The chain combines TRBV28 with TRBJ2-5; a weak D match, TRBD2 (5 bases). The DNA end is a closer match to TRBJ2-7, so the J assignment may be wrong. This CDR3 region has 19 residues. Germline V gene data show CDR1 as MDHEN and CDR2 as SYDVKM. CDR3 residues: CASSSWRPQSGTTTIEQYF. CDR3 nucleotides: TGTGCCAGCAGTTCCTGGAGGCCCCAAAGCGGTACTACTACTATCGAGCAGTACTTC.